The 6 T cell receptor beta chains listed next were all sequenced from one sample in a study of CD8+ T cells in alopecia areata. Extraction of RNA preceded its reverse transcription into cDNA, which served as the sequencing template. This table comes from immunoSEQ multiplex PCR, and its TCRdb copy is limited to in-frame clones, with some not included. The repertoire holds about 220,000 clones, with about three fifths as singletons. Treatment given: oral pan-JAK inhibitor, 5-10 mg twice daily. The material was CD4+ T cells sorted from blood, obtained at week 4, from a patient treated with tofacitinib. The receptors shown here come from a human donor with alopecia areata.

This chain uses TRBV10-3 with TRBJ2-5; the match to TRBD2 covers 8 bases. J gave up 4 bases and V 2 bases, and 6 bases lay outside the gene matches. In germline, CDR1 is ENHRY, CDR2 SYGVKD. This CDR3 comprises 15 residues. CDR3 protein: CAISELPSGRETQYF. The CDR3 bases are TGTGCCATCAGTGAGCTCCCTAGCGGGCGAGAGACCCAGTACTTC.

The sample holds a few counts of this clone. The rearrangement links TRBV11-2 to TRBJ2-5; no definite D call. The CDR3 has 12 residues. Germline V lookup: CDR1 SGHAT, CDR2 FQNNGV. V lost 2 bases and J lost 4, with 5 bases in between. The CDR3, as DNA: TGTGCCAGCAGCTTAATGGGAGAGACCCAGTACTTC. Amino acids: CASSLMGETQYF. The complete variable domain, with remaining parts taken from reference TRBV11-2 and TRBJ2-5, reads EAGVAQSPRYKIIEKRQSVAFWCNPISGHATLYWYQQILGQGPKLLIQFQNNGVVDDSQLPKDRFSAERLKGVDSTLKIQPAKLEDSAVYLCASSLMGETQYFGPGTRLLVL.

This clone was detected a few times. The chain combines TRBV2 with TRBJ1-5, with D unclear. CDR3 length equals 14 residues. Trimming left V 6 bases short and J 0 bases short, with 9 bases between. Germline V gene data show CDR1 as SNHLY and CDR2 as FYNNEI. Written as DNA, the CDR3 is TGTGCCAGCAGATCAATGGTTAGCAATCAGCCCCAGCATTTT. It is translated as CASRSMVSNQPQHF.

The chain has TRBV10-2 and TRBJ1-2; D is unclear. V dropped 5 bases and J dropped 1 base, with 8 bases sitting between them. Germline CDR1 WSHSY, CDR2 SAAADI. There are 13 residues in the CDR3. In DNA, the CDR3 is TGCGCCAGCAGTACGGGGAATAACTATGGCTACACCTTC. Its translation is CASSTGNNYGYTF.

V is TRBV10-3 and J is TRBJ2-4, with 8 positions matching TRBD1. Germline V gene sequence: CDR1 ENHRY, CDR2 SYGVKD. The CDR3 is 14 residues long. The trim removed 10 bases at V and 9 bases at J, leaving 14 bases unmatched. This CDR3 reads CASTDPGTGGIQYF. The CDR3 region has the DNA TGTGCCAGCACCGATCCAGGGACAGGAGGCATTCAGTACTTC.

The rearrangement uses TRBV10-3 and TRBJ2-5, with 12 bases lining up with TRBD1. This CDR3 contains 13 residues. The germline V gene encodes CDR1 ENHRY and CDR2 SYGVKD. The V and J ends lost 10 bases and 5 bases, in that order; junction bases with no gene match: 5. Here the CDR3 reads CATGTGGVETQYF. The DNA of the CDR3 is TGTGCCACCGGGACAGGGGGCGTGGAGACCCAGTACTTC.